Here is one T cell receptor beta chain with its context. Antigen unknown. These data come from a study of T cell responses to AZD1222 COVID-19 vaccine. The study, taken as a whole, reports: There were repertoire samples only from the period after the peak T cell response. The CD4 TCRs associated with vaccination extended across spike and predominated at 160-218 and 743-854.

Produced via immunoSEQ multiplex PCR; TCRdb's table is partial and in-frame only. The profile shows 250,000 to 300,000 clones, almost 95% of them singletons. The length of the CDR3 is 14 residues. The germline CDR1 and CDR2 sequences are SGHTA and FQGNSA. Trimming left V 3 bases short and J 7 bases short, with 13 bases between. This material consisted of peripheral blood, taken 28 days after the second AZD1222 dose. This chain uses TRBV7-2 with TRBJ1-5; D is unclear. This TCR was sampled from an adult who received the AZD1222 COVID-19 vaccine. CDR3 region: CASSFRNQVQPQHF. Written as DNA, the CDR3 is TGTGCCAGCAGCTTCCGAAATCAGGTCCAGCCCCAGCATTTT.